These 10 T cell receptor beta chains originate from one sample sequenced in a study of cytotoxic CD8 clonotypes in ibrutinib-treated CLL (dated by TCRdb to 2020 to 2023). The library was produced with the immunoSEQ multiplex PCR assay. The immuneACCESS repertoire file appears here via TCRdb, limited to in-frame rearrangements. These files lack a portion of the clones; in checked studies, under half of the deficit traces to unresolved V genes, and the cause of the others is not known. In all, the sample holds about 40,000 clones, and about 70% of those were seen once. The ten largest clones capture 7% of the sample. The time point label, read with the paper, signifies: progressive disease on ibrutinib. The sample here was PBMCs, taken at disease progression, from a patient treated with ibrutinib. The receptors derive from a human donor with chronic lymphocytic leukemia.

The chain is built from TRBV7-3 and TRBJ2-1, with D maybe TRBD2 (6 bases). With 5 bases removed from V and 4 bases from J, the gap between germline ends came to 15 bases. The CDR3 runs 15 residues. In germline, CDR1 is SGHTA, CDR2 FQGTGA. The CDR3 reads CASSLRLAAYNEQFF. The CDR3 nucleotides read TGTGCCAGCAGCCTAAGGTTAGCGGCGTACAATGAGCAGTTCTTC. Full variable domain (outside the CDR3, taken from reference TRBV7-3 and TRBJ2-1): GAGVSQTPSNKVTEKGKYVELRCDPISGHTALYWYRQSLGQGPEFLIYFQGTGAADDSGLPNDRFFAVRPEGSVSTLKIQRTERGDSAVYLCASSLRLAAYNEQFFGPGTRLTVL.

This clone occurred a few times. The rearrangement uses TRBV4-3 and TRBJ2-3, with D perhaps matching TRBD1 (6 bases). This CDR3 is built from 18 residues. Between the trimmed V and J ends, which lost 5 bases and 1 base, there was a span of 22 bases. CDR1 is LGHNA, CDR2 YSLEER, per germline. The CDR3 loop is CASSSQGSGNERTDTQYF. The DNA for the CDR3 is TGCGCCAGCAGCTCCCAGGGGTCTGGGAACGAACGCACAGATACGCAGTATTTT.

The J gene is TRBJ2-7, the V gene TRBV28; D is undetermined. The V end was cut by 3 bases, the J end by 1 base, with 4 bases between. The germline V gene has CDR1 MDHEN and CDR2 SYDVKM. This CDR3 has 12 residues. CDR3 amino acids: CASSFLSYEQYF. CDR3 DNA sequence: TGTGCCAGCAGTTTCCTTTCCTACGAGCAGTACTTC.

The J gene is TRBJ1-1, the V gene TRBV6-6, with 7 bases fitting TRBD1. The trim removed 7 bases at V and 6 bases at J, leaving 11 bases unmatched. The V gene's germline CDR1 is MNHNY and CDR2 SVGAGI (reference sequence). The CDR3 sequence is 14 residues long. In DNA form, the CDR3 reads TGTGCCAGCATCCGAACAGGGGTGGGCGCTGAAGCTTTCTTT. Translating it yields CASIRTGVGAEAFF.

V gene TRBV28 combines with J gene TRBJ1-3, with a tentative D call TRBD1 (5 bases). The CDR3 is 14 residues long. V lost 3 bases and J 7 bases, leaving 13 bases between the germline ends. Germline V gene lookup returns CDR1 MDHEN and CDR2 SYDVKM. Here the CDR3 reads CASSFFQGRNTIYF. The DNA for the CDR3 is TGTGCCAGCAGTTTCTTTCAGGGAAGGAACACCATATATTTT.

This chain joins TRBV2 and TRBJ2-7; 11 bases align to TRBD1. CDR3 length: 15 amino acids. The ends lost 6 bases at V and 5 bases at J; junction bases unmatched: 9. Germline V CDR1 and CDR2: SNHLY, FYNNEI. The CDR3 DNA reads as TGTGCCAGCAGAGAGGGGTGGACAGGGGGCGACGAGCAGTACTTC. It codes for CASREGWTGGDEQYF.

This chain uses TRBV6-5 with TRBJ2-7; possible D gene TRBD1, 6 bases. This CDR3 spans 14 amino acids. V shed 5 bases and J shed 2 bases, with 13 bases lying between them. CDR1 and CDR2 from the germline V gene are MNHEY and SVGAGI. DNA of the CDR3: TGTGCCAGCAGTCTATTTACAGGGACCTACGAGCAGTACTTC. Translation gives CASSLFTGTYEQYF.

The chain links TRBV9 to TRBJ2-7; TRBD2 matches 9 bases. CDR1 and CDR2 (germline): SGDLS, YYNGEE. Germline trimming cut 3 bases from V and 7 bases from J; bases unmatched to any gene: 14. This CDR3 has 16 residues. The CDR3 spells CASSASAAGGFREQYF. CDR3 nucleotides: TGTGCCAGCAGCGCCTCGGCCGCGGGAGGGTTTAGGGAGCAGTACTTC.

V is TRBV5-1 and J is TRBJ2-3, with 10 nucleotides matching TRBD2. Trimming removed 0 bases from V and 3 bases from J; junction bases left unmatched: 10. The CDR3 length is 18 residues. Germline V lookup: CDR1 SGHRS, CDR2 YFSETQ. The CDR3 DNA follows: TGCGCCAGCAGCTTGGGAGCGGGAGGGCCGGATTTTACAGATACGCAGTATTTT. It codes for CASSLGAGGPDFTDTQYF.

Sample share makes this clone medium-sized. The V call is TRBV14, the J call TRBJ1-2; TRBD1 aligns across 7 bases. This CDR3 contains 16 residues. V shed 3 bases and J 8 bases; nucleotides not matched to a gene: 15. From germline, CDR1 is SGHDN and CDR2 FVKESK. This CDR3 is CASSHDYPGQWRGYTF. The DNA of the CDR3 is TGTGCCAGCAGCCACGACTACCCGGGACAGTGGCGCGGCTACACCTTC.